The TCR beta chain described here comes from a study of T cell responses to AZD1222 COVID-19 vaccine. From germline, CDR1 is MRHNA and CDR2 SNTAGT. The CDR3 spans 15 residues. V lost 7 bases and J lost 7; bases outside the gene matches: 8. This table comes from immunoSEQ multiplex PCR, and its TCRdb copy is limited to in-frame clones, with some not included. The sample lists some 120,000 clones; approximately 88% were seen once. This clone was counted between two and nine times. The V gene is TRBV6-4, the J gene TRBJ2-1; 12 nucleotides agree with TRBD2. The clonotype originates from an adult in good health. Sequenced here: peripheral blood, sampled on day 0 of AZD1222 vaccination. DNA for the CDR3: TGTGCCAGCACCGAGACTAGCGGGGGCGGGAATGAGCAGTTCTTC. As protein: CASTETSGGGNEQFF.